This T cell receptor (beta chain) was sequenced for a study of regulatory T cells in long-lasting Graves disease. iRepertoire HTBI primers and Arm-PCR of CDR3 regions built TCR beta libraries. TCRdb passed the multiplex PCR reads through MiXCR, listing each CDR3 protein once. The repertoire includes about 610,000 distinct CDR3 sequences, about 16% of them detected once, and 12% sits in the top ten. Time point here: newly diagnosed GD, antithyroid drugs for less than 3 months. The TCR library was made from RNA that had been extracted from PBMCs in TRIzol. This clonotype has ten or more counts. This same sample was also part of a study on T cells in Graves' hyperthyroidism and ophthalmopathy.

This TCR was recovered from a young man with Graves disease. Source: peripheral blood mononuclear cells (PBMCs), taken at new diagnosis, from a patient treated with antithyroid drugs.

The CDR3 sequence: CASSLGGSGPSRQEQYF. DNA for the CDR3: TGCGCCAGCAGCTTGGGAGGTAGCGGGCCATCCCGACAAGAGCAGTACTTC. The V and J genes are TRBV5-1 and TRBJ2-7; 7 nucleotides agree with TRBD2. V trimming: 0 bases; J trimming: 7 bases; junction bases outside the gene matches: 16. The CDR3 runs to 17 residues. Germline V gives CDR1 SGHRS, CDR2 YFSETQ.